This T cell receptor (beta chain) was recorded in a study of T cell responses to AZD1222 COVID-19 vaccine. Regarding the study as a whole: Spike-specific TCR breadth and depth grew following two AZD1222 doses.

Measured with immunoSEQ multiplex PCR; TCRdb has only the in-frame clones, and not every one. Here the sample spans about 140,000 clones, over 90% being singletons. As to this clone: Its antigen is undetermined.

Trimming removed 3 bases from V and 5 bases from J; junction bases left unmatched: 10. Germline V gene data show CDR1 as DFQATT and CDR2 as SNEGSKA (reference sequence). The CDR3 covers 15 residues. The chain couples TRBV20-1 to TRBJ2-5; TRBD2 matches 9 bases. The TCR comes from an adult who received the AZD1222 COVID-19 vaccine. The sequencing used peripheral blood, collected 28 days after the second AZD1222 dose. The CDR3 DNA reads TGCAGTGCTAGTGTTAGCGGGAGCGAGAGTGAGACCCAGTACTTC. As protein: CSASVSGSESETQYF.